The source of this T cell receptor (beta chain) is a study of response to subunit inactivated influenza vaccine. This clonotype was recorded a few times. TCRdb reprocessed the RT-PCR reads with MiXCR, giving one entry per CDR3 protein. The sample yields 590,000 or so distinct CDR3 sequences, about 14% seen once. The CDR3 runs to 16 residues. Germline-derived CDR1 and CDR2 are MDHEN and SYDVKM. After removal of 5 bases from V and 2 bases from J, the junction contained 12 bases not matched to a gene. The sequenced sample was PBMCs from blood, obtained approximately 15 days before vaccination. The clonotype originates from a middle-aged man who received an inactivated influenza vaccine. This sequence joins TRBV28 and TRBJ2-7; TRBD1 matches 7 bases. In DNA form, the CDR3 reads TGTGCCAGCAGTCCTTCCGGGACAGCGTCGGCCTACGAGCAGTACTTC. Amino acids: CASSPSGTASAYEQYF.